The sequence of this T cell receptor beta chain was determined in a study of T cell responses to AZD1222 COVID-19 vaccine. Using immunoSEQ multiplex PCR, the repertoire was profiled, and TCRdb retains in-frame clones only, with some absent. The sample lists 180,000 or so clones; roughly 94% were seen once. Specimen: peripheral blood, collected on day 0 of AZD1222 vaccination. This receptor was taken from an adult in good health.

CDR3 in amino acids: CASSDLRRGWNYGYTF. CDR3 DNA: TGCGCCAGCAGCGATCTTAGACGGGGGTGGAACTATGGCTACACCTTC. The chain couples TRBV5-1 to TRBJ1-2; D may be TRBD1 (5 bases). Germline CDR1 is SGHRS and CDR2 is YFSETQ. The CDR3 is made up of 16 amino acids. Trimming took 4 bases from V and 2 from J, leaving 18 bases between them. Full variable domain (remainder filled in from reference TRBV5-1 and TRBJ1-2): KAGVTQTPRYLIKTRGQQVTLSCSPISGHRSVSWYQQTPGQGLQFLFEYFSETQRNKGNFPGRFSGRQFSNSRSEMNVSTLELGDSALYLCASSDLRRGWNYGYTFGSGTRLTVV.